Listed here are 19 T cell receptor beta chains from one sample, sequenced in a study of T cell clonotyping in hematopoietic cell transplantation. This table comes from immunoSEQ multiplex PCR, and its TCRdb copy is limited to in-frame clones, with some not included. Here the sample spans 4,000 to 6,500 clones, 55% to 80% being singletons. This material consisted of PBMCs, taken 100 days after allogeneic stem cell transplant. The receptors stem from a female patient aged 50-60 years who had an allogeneic stem cell transplant, so the T cells may come from the graft donor. Some clones in this sample may be carry-over from other donors' samples.

V usage is TRBV14 and J usage is TRBJ2-7; 7 positions agree with TRBD1. Trimming at V came to 3 bases and at J to 6 bases, leaving 5 bases not matched to a gene. CDR3 length: 13 amino acids. Germline CDR1 is SGHDN and CDR2 is FVKESK. The CDR3 region has the DNA TGTGCCAGCAGCCAGGACAGGCTCCGCGAGCAGTACTTC. Its protein product is CASSQDRLREQYF.

This chain uses TRBV2 with TRBJ2-7, with 9 nucleotides matching TRBD2. Germline values: CDR1 SNHLY, CDR2 FYNNEI. CDR3 length equals 13 residues. V lost 8 bases and J lost 9; bases outside the gene matches: 11. This chain's CDR3 is CASAKTVTSGQYF. The DNA for the CDR3 is TGTGCCAGCGCTAAGACCGTGACTAGCGGGCAGTACTTC.

The chain couples TRBV30 to TRBJ2-3; D could derive from TRBD1 or TRBD2 (6 bases each). CDR3 size: 17 residues. Trimming pared 4 bases from V and 4 bases from J, leaving 24 bases between. The germline CDR1 and CDR2 sequences are GTSNPN and SVGIG (reference sequence). The CDR3 loop is CAWTNVGGGRGSDTQYF. Written as DNA, the CDR3 is TGTGCCTGGACCAATGTAGGGGGAGGCCGGGGGTCAGATACGCAGTATTTT.

V gene TRBV7-2 combines with J gene TRBJ1-4, with TRBD1 as a possible D gene (5 bases). Trimming left V 3 bases short and J 5 bases short, with 19 bases between. CDR1 is SGHTA and CDR2 is FQGNSA in the germline V gene. This CDR3 comprises 17 residues. CDR3 in amino acids: CASSFGFPGRENEKLFF. CDR3 DNA sequence: TGTGCCAGCAGCTTTGGGTTTCCGGGACGGGAGAATGAAAAACTGTTTTTT.

V usage is TRBV5-1 and J usage is TRBJ2-2; no clear D. Trimming pared 0 bases from V and 8 bases from J, leaving 14 bases between. This CDR3 has 15 amino acids. Germline CDR1 and CDR2: SGHRS and YFSETQ. The CDR3 DNA reads as TGCGCCAGCAGCTTGGCCCCATATAAACAAGGGGAGCTGTTTTTT. Its translation: CASSLAPYKQGELFF.

This chain joins TRBV10-3 and TRBJ2-3; weak D call: TRBD2 (5 bases). The CDR3 covers 18 residues. The germline V gene encodes CDR1 ENHRY and CDR2 SYGVKD. Trimming removed 0 bases at V and 1 base at J, with 17 bases between. CDR3 sequence: CAISESGPGWRGTDTQYF. DNA of the CDR3: TGTGCCATCAGTGAGTCCGGACCTGGTTGGCGGGGCACAGATACGCAGTATTTT.

The CDR3 spells CASSLRDIGHEAFF. The DNA for the CDR3 is TGTGCCAGCAGCTTAAGGGACATTGGCCATGAAGCTTTCTTT. J is TRBJ1-1 and V is TRBV7-6; TRBD1 might be the D (6 bases). In germline, CDR1 is SGHVS, CDR2 FNYEAQ. The CDR3 consists of 14 residues. V was clipped by 2 bases and J by 7 bases, with 14 bases between them. The whole variable domain, filled in from reference TRBV7-6 and TRBJ1-1, reads GAGVSQSPRYKVTKRGQDVALRCDPISGHVSLYWYRQALGQGPEFLTYFNYEAQQDKSGLPNDRFSAERPEGSISTLTIQRTEQRDSAMYRCASSLRDIGHEAFFGQGTRLTVV.

The chain recombines TRBV6-5 with TRBJ2-7; D might be TRBD1 or TRBD2, each matching 5 bases. The CDR3 is made up of 14 amino acids. Trimming stripped 6 bases from V and 3 bases from J, with 15 bases between. Looked up from germline, CDR1 is MNHEY and CDR2 is SVGAGI. The CDR3 DNA is TGTGCCAGCAGGGCCGGGACCATTATCTACGAGCAGTACTTC. It yields the protein CASRAGTIIYEQYF.

In its sample, this clone is large (0.1 to 1%). The gene calls are TRBV4-1 and TRBJ2-7, with 7 bases aligning to TRBD1. V was pared by 1 base and J by 0 bases, with 9 bases of the junction left unmatched. CDR3 length: 17 amino acids. Germline V CDR1 and CDR2: MGHRA, YSYEKL. The CDR3 bases are TGCGCCAGCAGCCAAGCGATGAGGGGGCGAGTCTCCTACGAGCAGTACTTC. Its translation: CASSQAMRGRVSYEQYF.

V is TRBV28 and J is TRBJ2-1; no clear D. CDR1 and CDR2 (germline): MDHEN, SYDVKM. V was trimmed by 11 bases and J by 5 bases, leaving 7 bases between them. The CDR3 extends over 10 amino acids. CDR3 loop: CASKDNEQFF. The CDR3 bases are TGTGCCTCGAAGGACAATGAGCAGTTCTTC. The entire variable domain, with the rest obtained from reference TRBV28 and TRBJ2-1, is as follows: DVKVTQSSRYLVKRTGEKVFLECVQDMDHENMFWYRQDPGLGLRLIYFSYDVKMKEKGDIPEGYSVSREKKERFSLILESASTNQTSMYLCASKDNEQFFGPGTRLTVL.

The V call is TRBV7-6, the J call TRBJ2-1, with 8 bases aligning to TRBD2. There are 17 residues in the CDR3. The germline V gene has CDR1 SGHVS and CDR2 FNYEAQ. V gave up 5 bases and J gave up 10 bases; unmatched junction bases: 19. CDR3 loop: CASSRLGAGGWAGEQFF. DNA for the CDR3: TGTGCCAGCAGCCGCCTTGGGGCGGGAGGTTGGGCGGGGGAGCAGTTCTTC.

The chain links TRBV7-2 to TRBJ2-7; D unresolved. Germline V gives CDR1 SGHTA, CDR2 FQGNSA. The CDR3 is made up of 14 amino acids. V lost 0 bases to trimming and J lost 4 bases, with 10 bases between them. The CDR3 spells CASSLANDRYEQYF. The CDR3 nucleotides read TGTGCCAGCAGCTTAGCGAATGACCGATACGAGCAGTACTTC.

The rearrangement joins TRBV2 to TRBJ1-3; no definite D call. V was cut by 9 bases and J by 3 bases, with 6 bases left in between. Germline CDR1 and CDR2: SNHLY and FYNNEI. The CDR3 has 11 amino acids. CDR3 amino acids: CARNSGNTIYF. CDR3 nucleotides: TGTGCCAGGAACAGTGGAAACACCATATATTTT.

On this clone itself: This sequence is one base from a far larger clone and is likely a read error. Within the sample, other DNA sequences also encode this same CDR3. The chain uses TRBV28 and TRBJ2-3; 14 nucleotides line up with TRBD2. The J segment lost 3 bases and the V segment lost 4 bases, leaving 3 bases of the junction unmatched. Germline loops: CDR1 MDHEN, CDR2 SYDVKM. The CDR3 sequence is 16 residues long. For the CDR3, the DNA is TGTGCCAGCAGTTCCAGACTAGCGGGAGGGACAGATACGCAGTATTTT. Residues: CASSSRLAGGTDTQYF.

The chain employs TRBV5-6 and TRBJ2-5; D is uncertain. Per germline, CDR1 SGHDT and CDR2 YYEEEE. The V gene lost 0 bases and the J gene lost 0 bases, with 9 bases spanning the gap. The CDR3 runs 15 residues. Here the CDR3 DNA reads TGTGCCAGCAGCTTGGAGCTTACAGACCAAGAGACCCAGTACTTC. It is translated as CASSLELTDQETQYF.

J is TRBJ1-2 and V is TRBV7-2; D uncertain. The CDR3 covers 11 residues. Per the germline V gene, CDR1 is SGHTA and CDR2 is FQGNSA. The V gene lost 4 bases and the J gene lost 5 bases, with 5 bases spanning the gap. The CDR3 sequence is CASSSPYGYTF. CDR3 coding DNA: TGTGCCAGCAGCTCCCCATATGGCTACACCTTC.

J is TRBJ2-3 and V is TRBV5-1; TRBD1 matches at 7 bases. The CDR3 is made up of 14 amino acids. Germline V gives CDR1 SGHRS, CDR2 YFSETQ. Trimming at V came to 3 bases and at J to 4 bases, leaving 5 bases not matched to a gene. CDR3 nucleotide sequence: TGCGCCAGCAGCTCTACCGGGACAGCAGATACGCAGTATTTT. This codes for CASSSTGTADTQYF.

The gene calls are TRBV7-4 and TRBJ2-7; D perhaps matches TRBD1 (6 bases). The germline V and J ends were trimmed by 1 base and 4 bases, with 14 bases remaining between them. The CDR3 loop spans 15 amino acids. The V gene's germline CDR1 is SGHVT and CDR2 SQSDAQ. CDR3 nucleotide sequence: TGTGCCAGCAGCTTAGTCGGACAGACCGTGTACGAGCAGTACTTC. It encodes CASSLVGQTVYEQYF.

V gene TRBV18 combines with J gene TRBJ1-3; possibly TRBD1 for D (5 bases). The germline CDR1 and CDR2 sequences are KGHSH and LQKENI. Deletions cut 5 bases from V and 2 bases from J, with 10 bases between. This CDR3 is built from 14 residues. Here the CDR3 DNA reads TGTGCCAGCTCATCCGACAGAACTGGAAACACCATATATTTT. Its protein is CASSSDRTGNTIYF.